These T cell receptor beta chains were read from a single sample in a study of blood T cell repertoires in COVID-19. Generated by immunoSEQ multiplex PCR, the TCRdb table keeps only in-frame clones and is missing some. The sample carries 40,000 to 55,000 clones, 80% recorded once. Material: peripheral blood. The receptors here all came from a man aged 70 or older with acute or convalescent COVID-19. Both conserved end residues are part of each CDR3. The D gene is left open where the match is weak. Part of the rows lack a size; the others show once, few, many or a class for expanded clones.

clone_size j_call d_call v_call cdr3_aa cdr3_nt
NA TRBJ1-5 NA TRBV27 CASSLGDTGQPQHF TGTGCCAGCAGTTTGGGAGACACGGGGCAGCCCCAGCATTTT
NA TRBJ2-7 NA TRBV4-3 CASSQVIRGHYEQYF TGCGCCAGCAGCCAAGTCATCAGGGGCCACTACGAGCAGTACTTC
NA TRBJ2-2 TRBD2 TRBV29-1 CSAGTRGAPGELFF TGCAGCGCTGGGACTAGAGGGGCTCCCGGGGAGCTGTTTTTT
NA TRBJ1-1 NA TRBV10-3 CAISDLSLGNTEAFF TGTGCCATCAGTGACCTATCCCTAGGGAACACTGAAGCTTTCTTT
NA TRBJ2-2 TRBD2 TRBV7-3 CASSPAQRGGTGELFF TGTGCCAGCAGCCCGGCCCAGCGGGGGGGCACCGGGGAGCTGTTTTTT
NA TRBJ2-5 NA TRBV12-3/TRBV12-4 CASSLQALETQYF TGTGCCAGCAGTTTACAAGCGTTAGAGACCCAGTACTTC
NA TRBJ1-3 TRBD1 TRBV2 CASSGYRGRSGNTIYF TGTGCCAGCAGTGGATACAGGGGCCGCTCTGGAAACACCATATATTTT
NA TRBJ1-2 NA TRBV20-1 CSLVRRGYTF TGCAGTTTAGTCCGTCGGGGCTACACCTTC
NA TRBJ1-3 NA TRBV7-9 CASSLSRVSGNTIYF TGTGCCAGCAGCTTATCACGGGTCTCTGGAAACACCATATATTTT
NA TRBJ1-6 TRBD1 TRBV2 CASGRQGATSPLHF TGTGCCAGCGGTAGACAGGGGGCGACCTCACCCCTCCACTTT
once TRBJ1-1 TRBD1 TRBV6-5 CASSLTGRNTEAFF TGTGCCAGCAGTTTGACAGGGAGGAACACTGAAGCTTTCTTT
NA TRBJ1-2 NA TRBV6-6 CASSYRSTNAPGF TGTGCCAGCAGTTACCGGTCCACCAACGCCCCGGGCTTC
NA TRBJ1-5 NA TRBV19 CASSISVSPQHF TGTGCCAGTAGCATTAGCGTTTCCCCCCAGCATTTT
NA TRBJ1-2 NA TRBV28 CASSSGTNYGYTF TGTGCCAGCAGTTCGGGGACTAACTATGGCTACACCTTC